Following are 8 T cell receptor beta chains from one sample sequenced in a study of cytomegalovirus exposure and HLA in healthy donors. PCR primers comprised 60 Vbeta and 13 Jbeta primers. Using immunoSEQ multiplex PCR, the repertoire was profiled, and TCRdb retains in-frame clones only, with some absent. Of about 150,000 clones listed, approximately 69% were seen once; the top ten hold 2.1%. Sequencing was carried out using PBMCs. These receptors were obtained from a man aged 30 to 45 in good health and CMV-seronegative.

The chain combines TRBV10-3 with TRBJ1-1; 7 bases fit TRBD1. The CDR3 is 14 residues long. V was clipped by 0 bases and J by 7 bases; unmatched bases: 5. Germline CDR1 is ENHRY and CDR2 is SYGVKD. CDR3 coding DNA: TGTGCCATCAGTGAGTCGACAGGGCGGGGTGAAGCTTTCTTT. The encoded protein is CAISESTGRGEAFF.

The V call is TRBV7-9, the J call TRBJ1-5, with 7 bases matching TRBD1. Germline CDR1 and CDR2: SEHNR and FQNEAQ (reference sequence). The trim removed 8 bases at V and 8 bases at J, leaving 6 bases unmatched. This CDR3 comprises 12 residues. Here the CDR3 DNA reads TGTGCCAGCGGAAAGGGGGCAGAGCCCCAGCATTTT. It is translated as CASGKGAEPQHF.

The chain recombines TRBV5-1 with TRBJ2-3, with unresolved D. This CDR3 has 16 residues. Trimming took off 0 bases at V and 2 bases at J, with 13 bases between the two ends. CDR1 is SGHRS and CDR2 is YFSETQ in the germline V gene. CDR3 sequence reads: CASSLGAGQTTDTQYF. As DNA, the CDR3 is TGCGCCAGCAGCTTGGGGGCTGGGCAGACCACAGATACGCAGTATTTT.

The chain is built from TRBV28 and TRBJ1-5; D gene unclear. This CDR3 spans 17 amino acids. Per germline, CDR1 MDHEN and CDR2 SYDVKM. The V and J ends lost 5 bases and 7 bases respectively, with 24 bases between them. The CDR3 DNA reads TGTGCCAGCAGTACGCCCCGCCCAACGAGGGAGATCCAGCCCCAGCATTTT. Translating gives CASSTPRPTREIQPQHF.

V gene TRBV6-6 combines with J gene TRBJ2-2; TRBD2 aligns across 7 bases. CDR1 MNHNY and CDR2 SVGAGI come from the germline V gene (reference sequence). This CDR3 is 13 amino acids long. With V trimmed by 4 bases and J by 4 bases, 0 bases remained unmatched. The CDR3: CASSLAGTGELFF. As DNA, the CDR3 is TGTGCCAGCAGTTTAGCGGGCACCGGGGAGCTGTTTTTT.

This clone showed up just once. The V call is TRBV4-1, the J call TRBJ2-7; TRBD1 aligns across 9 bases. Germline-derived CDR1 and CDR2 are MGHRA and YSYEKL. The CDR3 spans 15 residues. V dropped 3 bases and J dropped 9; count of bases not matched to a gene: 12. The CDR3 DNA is TGCGCCAGCAGCCATTCTCCGGGACAGGGTGATGCGCAGTACTTC. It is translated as CASSHSPGQGDAQYF.

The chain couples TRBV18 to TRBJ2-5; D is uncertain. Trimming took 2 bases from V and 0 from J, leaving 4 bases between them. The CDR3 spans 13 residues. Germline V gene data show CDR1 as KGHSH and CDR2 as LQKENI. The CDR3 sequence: CASSPRDQETQYF. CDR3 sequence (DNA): TGTGCCAGCTCACCAAGAGACCAAGAGACCCAGTACTTC.

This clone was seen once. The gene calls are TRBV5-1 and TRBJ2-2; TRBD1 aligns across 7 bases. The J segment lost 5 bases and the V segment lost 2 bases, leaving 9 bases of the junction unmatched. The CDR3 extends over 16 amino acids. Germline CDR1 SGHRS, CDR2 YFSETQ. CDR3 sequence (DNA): TGCGCCAGCAGCTTTCAACCCACGACAGGGACCGGGGAGCTGTTTTTT. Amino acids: CASSFQPTTGTGELFF.